These T cell receptor beta chains were read from a single sample in a study of T-cell reconstitution after alpha-beta-depleted transplantation in children. In TCRdb, the PCR reads were re-called with MiXCR into one record per CDR3 protein. This table holds fewer than 350,000 distinct CDR3 sequences, over 9% found once. This sample comprised PBMCs, obtained before TCRalphabeta/CD19-depleted stem cell transplant. The receptor source for this set is a boy in the first two years of life with acute myeloid leukemia, due to receive a stem cell transplant. CDR3s include the opening cysteine and the closing phenylalanine or tryptophan. The D gene is left open where the match is weak. Clone size appears in some rows only: once, few, many, or a class for an expanded clone.

.	TRBV7-3	TRBJ2-1	many	TGTGCCAGCAGCATACAGGGTAGCGAAGATAACAATGAGCAGTTCTTC	CASSIQGSEDNNEQFF
TRBD1	TRBV10-3	TRBJ1-5	many	TGTGCCATCAGTGAGTATTACGGGACAGGGGCTCAGCCCCAGCATTTT	CAISEYYGTGAQPQHF
TRBD1	TRBV27	TRBJ2-7	few	TGTGCCAGCAGCAGGGGACAGGGGGGTCGTGAGCAGTACTTC	CASSRGQGGREQYF
.	TRBV10-2	TRBJ2-7	many	TGCGCCAGCAGGGACCTCCGGCAGTACTACGAGCAGTACTTC	CASRDLRQYYEQYF
.	TRBV10-3	TRBJ1-5	many	TGTGCCATCAGTGAGGCCGGGGGAGAGCAGCCCCAGCATTTT	CAISEAGGEQPQHF
.	TRBV3-1	TRBJ2-3	many	TGTGCCAGCAGCCAAGTTATCGGCACAGATACGCAGTATTTT	CASSQVIGTDTQYF
.	TRBV7-3	TRBJ1-6	few	TGTGCCAGCAGCTCAGGGGTATTGAGCAATTCACCCCTCCACTTT	CASSSGVLSNSPLHF
TRBD2	TRBV6-5	TRBJ2-6	.	TGTGCCAGCAGTTGGGGACTAGCGGAAGACTCTGGGGCCAACGTCCTGACTTTC	CASSWGLAEDSGANVLTF
.	TRBV6-5	TRBJ2-1	few	TGTGCCAGCAGTTACGGGGCAGGGTTGAGCAATGAGCAGTTCTTC	CASSYGAGLSNEQFF
TRBD1	TRBV10-3	TRBJ2-7	many	TGTGCCACCGAACAGGGGCCGAGCTCCTACGAGCAGTACTTC	CATEQGPSSYEQYF
.	TRBV27	TRBJ2-1	many	TGTGCCAGCAGTTTAACCCGGCGGGCCCACAATGAGCAGTTCTTC	CASSLTRRAHNEQFF
TRBD2	TRBV11-2	TRBJ2-1	few	TGTGCCAGCAGCCTACAACTAGCGGGGCGCACGTTTAACAATGAGCAGTTCTTC	CASSLQLAGRTFNNEQFF
.	TRBV4-3	TRBJ2-2	many	TGCGCCAGCAGCCACAGACAGGAAAACGGGGAGCTGTTTTTT	CASSHRQENGELFF
TRBD2	TRBV3-1	TRBJ2-2	many	TGTGCCAGCAGCCCACTAGCGGGGGGAGGTACCGGGGAGCTGTTTTTT	CASSPLAGGGTGELFF
TRBD1	TRBV7-3	TRBJ2-7	many	TGTGCCAGCAGTCGGACAGGGGTAGACGAGCAGTACTTC	CASSRTGVDEQYF
.	TRBV19	TRBJ1-4	many	TGTGCCAGTAGACGGGGGCCTAATGAAAAACTGTTTTTT	CASRRGPNEKLFF
TRBD2	TRBV7-9	TRBJ2-7	.	TGTGCCAGCTCACTAGCGGGAGGGACCCGCTCCTACGAGCAGTACTTC	CASSLAGGTRSYEQYF
TRBD1	TRBV20-1	TRBJ1-1	many	TGCAGTGCGAGACGGGACAGGGGGGTTTGGCAACTGGCCACTGAAGCTTTCTTT	CSARRDRGVWQLATEAFF
.	TRBV4-3	TRBJ1-5	.	TGCGCCAGCAGCCAAGATCGGGGGGCGGGTCAGCCCCAGCATTTT	CASSQDRGAGQPQHF
TRBD1	TRBV5-1	TRBJ2-2	.	TGCGCCAGCAGCCCCGACAGGGGTTTCACCGGGGAGCTGTTTTTT	CASSPDRGFTGELFF
TRBD2	TRBV3-1	TRBJ2-7	.	TGTGCCAGCACCCAAGCGAACGGGAGGGCCTACGAGCAGTACTTC	CASTQANGRAYEQYF
.	TRBV10-2	TRBJ2-7	many	TGCGCCAGCAGTGAGTCAACGAACAGGGCTTACGAGCAGTACTTC	CASSESTNRAYEQYF
.	TRBV5-1	TRBJ1-2	many	TGCGCCAGCAGCCCTTACGACGGTGGCTACACCTTC	CASSPYDGGYTF
TRBD1	TRBV7-2	TRBJ2-3	many	TGTGCCAGCAGCTTAGAGAGGGGGCGCACAGATACGCAGTATTTT	CASSLERGRTDTQYF
.	TRBV6-5	TRBJ1-1	many	TGTGCCAGCACCCTCGGGACTGAAGCTTTCTTT	CASTLGTEAFF
.	TRBV7-3	TRBJ2-2	many	TGTGCCAGCAGCTTGAGACACATGAACACCGGGGAGCTGTTTTTT	CASSLRHMNTGELFF
.	TRBV28	TRBJ1-1	many	TGTGCCAGCAGTTTAGGGACCTCTGAAGCTTTCTTT	CASSLGTSEAFF
.	TRBV3-1	TRBJ2-4	.	TGTGCCACCTCCCGCCAGTATGGAACCAAAAACATTCAGTACTTC	CATSRQYGTKNIQYF
TRBD2	TRBV7-4	TRBJ2-6	.	TGTGCCAGCAGCTACCGGGGGGAGGGCTTCTCTGGGGCCAACGTCCTGACTTTC	CASSYRGEGFSGANVLTF
.	TRBV7-2	TRBJ1-1	many	TGTGCCAGCAGCTTGCGGACGGGAAGGGGGTTGACTGAAGCTTTCTTT	CASSLRTGRGLTEAFF
.	TRBV18	TRBJ1-2	many	TGTGCCAGCTCACCAGGGGGGAACTATGGCTACACCTTC	CASSPGGNYGYTF
.	TRBV12-3/TRBV12-4	TRBJ2-7	many	TGTGCCAGCAGTCTAAGCTCCCTCATCGTCGGGCGGGCCTACGAGCAGTACTTC	CASSLSSLIVGRAYEQYF
TRBD2	TRBV27	TRBJ2-7	many	TGTGCCAGCAGTCAGAGGACTAGCGGGAGACCCTACGAGCAGTACTTC	CASSQRTSGRPYEQYF
TRBD1	TRBV27	TRBJ1-3	many	TGTGCCAGCAGTAGGGGACAGGGAGCTGGAAACACCATATATTTT	CASSRGQGAGNTIYF
.	TRBV7-9	TRBJ2-1	many	TGTGCCAGCAGCTTAGGGGGGGAGGAAAATTTCGGTGAGCAGTTCTTC	CASSLGGEENFGEQFF
TRBD1	TRBV4-3	TRBJ2-1	many	TGCGCCAGCAGCCGCCGGACAGGGCTGAGCTCCTACAATGAGCAGTTCTTC	CASSRRTGLSSYNEQFF
.	TRBV20-1	TRBJ2-7	many	TGCAGTGCTAGCAGGGGATACGAGCAGTACTTC	CSASRGYEQYF
.	TRBV4-3	TRBJ1-4	many	TGCGCCAGCAGCCAAGATACGGGTTTTGAAAAACTGTTTTTT	CASSQDTGFEKLFF
TRBD1	TRBV5-6	TRBJ2-7	few	TGTGCCAGCAGCTTGGATTGGGACAGAAGCGAGCAGTACTTC	CASSLDWDRSEQYF
.	TRBV11-2	TRBJ2-5	many	TGTGCCAGCAGCTATAGAGGGGGTATCCAAGAGACCCAGTACTTC	CASSYRGGIQETQYF
TRBD2	TRBV6-5	TRBJ2-1	many	TGTGCCAGCAGTTACCGGAGCGGGGGGGCCTACAATGAGCAGTTCTTC	CASSYRSGGAYNEQFF
.	TRBV7-6	TRBJ2-7	many	TGTGCCAGCAGCTTAGCGGAAAGGTCAGGGAGGTACGAGCAGTACTTC	CASSLAERSGRYEQYF
.	TRBV20-1	TRBJ1-5	many	TGCAGTGCTAGGAGGGTACATCTGCATCAGCCCCAGCATTTT	CSARRVHLHQPQHF
.	TRBV6-1	TRBJ1-5	.	TGTGCCAGCAGTGTAACAGGGTTGGGCAATCAGCCCCAGCATTTT	CASSVTGLGNQPQHF
.	TRBV7-2	TRBJ1-6	many	TGTGCCAGCAGCCGTCGGACAGCTTTTTATAATTCACCCCTCCACTTT	CASSRRTAFYNSPLHF
.	TRBV30	TRBJ1-5	few	TGTGCCTGGAGTCCACAGGGACTAGGCAATCAGCCCCAGCATTTT	CAWSPQGLGNQPQHF
TRBD1	TRBV29-1	TRBJ2-7	many	TGCAGCGCGGGACAGGGGGCAGCCGAGCAGTACTTC	CSAGQGAAEQYF
TRBD2	TRBV27	TRBJ2-5	few	TGTGCCAGCAGTTCCTTCGGGGAGGGGGAGACCCAGTACTTC	CASSSFGEGETQYF
TRBD1	TRBV6-2/TRBV6-3	TRBJ2-7	few	TGTGCCAGCAGCCGACAGGGGACCCTTCCCTACGAGCAGTACTTC	CASSRQGTLPYEQYF
.	TRBV6-5	TRBJ2-1	.	TGTGCCAGCAGTTACACCCGGCGGGACAATGAGCAGTTCTTC	CASSYTRRDNEQFF